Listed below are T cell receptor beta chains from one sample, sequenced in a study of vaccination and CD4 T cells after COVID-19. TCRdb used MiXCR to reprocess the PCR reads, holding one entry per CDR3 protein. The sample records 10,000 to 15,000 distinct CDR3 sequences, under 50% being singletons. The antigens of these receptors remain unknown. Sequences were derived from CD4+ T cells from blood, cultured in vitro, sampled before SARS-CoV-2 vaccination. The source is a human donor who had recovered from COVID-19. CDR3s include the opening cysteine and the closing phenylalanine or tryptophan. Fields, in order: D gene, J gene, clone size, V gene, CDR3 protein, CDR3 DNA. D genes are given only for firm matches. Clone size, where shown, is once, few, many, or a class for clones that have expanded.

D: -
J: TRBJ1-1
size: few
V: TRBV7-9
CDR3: CASSPPLSGAFF
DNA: TGTGCCAGCAGCCCACCTCTTTCAGGGGCTTTCTTT

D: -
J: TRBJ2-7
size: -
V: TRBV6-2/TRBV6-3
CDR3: CASSYSAGVTFDEQYF
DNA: TGTGCCAGCAGTTACTCGGCCGGGGTTACCTTTGACGAGCAGTACTTC

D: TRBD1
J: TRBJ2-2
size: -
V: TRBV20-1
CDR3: CSARATGVTGELFF
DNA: TGCAGTGCTAGGGCGACAGGGGTGACCGGGGAGCTGTTTTTT

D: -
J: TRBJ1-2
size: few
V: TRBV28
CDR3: CASSTGTSYGYTF
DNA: TGTGCCAGCAGTACCGGGACATCCTATGGCTACACCTTC

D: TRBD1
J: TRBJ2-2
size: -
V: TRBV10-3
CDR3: CAIRDRQNTGELFF
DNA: TGTGCCATCAGGGACAGGCAGAACACCGGGGAGCTGTTTTTT

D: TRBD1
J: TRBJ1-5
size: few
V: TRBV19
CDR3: CASSAQGEGNQPQHF
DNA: TGTGCCAGTAGCGCACAGGGGGAAGGCAATCAGCCCCAGCATTTT

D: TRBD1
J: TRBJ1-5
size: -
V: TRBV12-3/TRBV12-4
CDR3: CASSSSGTGVLGQPQHF
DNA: TGTGCCAGCAGTTCGTCCGGGACAGGGGTCCTAGGTCAGCCCCAGCATTTT

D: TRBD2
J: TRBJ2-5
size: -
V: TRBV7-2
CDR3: CASSLTSGGYQETQYF
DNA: TGTGCCAGCAGCTTGACTAGCGGGGGGTACCAAGAGACCCAGTACTTC

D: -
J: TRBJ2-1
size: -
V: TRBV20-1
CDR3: CSARFHGRISYNEQFF
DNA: TGCAGTGCTAGATTCCATGGACGGATCTCCTACAATGAGCAGTTCTTC

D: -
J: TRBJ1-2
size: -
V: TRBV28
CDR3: CASSLEGWNYGYTF
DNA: TGTGCCAGCAGTTTAGAGGGCTGGAACTATGGCTACACCTTC

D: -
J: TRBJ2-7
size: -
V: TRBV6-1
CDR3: CASSKTLPSYEQYF
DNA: TGTGCCAGCAGTAAGACATTACCCTCCTACGAGCAGTACTTC

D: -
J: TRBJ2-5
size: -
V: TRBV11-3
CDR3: CASNGPTETQYF
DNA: TGTGCCAGCAACGGACCCACCGAGACCCAGTACTTC

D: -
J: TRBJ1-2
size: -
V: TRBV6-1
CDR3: CASSEAGTSYGYTF
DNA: TGTGCCAGCAGTGAAGCCGGGACAAGCTATGGCTACACCTTC

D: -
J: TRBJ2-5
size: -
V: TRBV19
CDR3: CASSLAPQEAQYF
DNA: TGTGCCAGTAGTTTGGCGCCCCAAGAGGCCCAGTACTTC

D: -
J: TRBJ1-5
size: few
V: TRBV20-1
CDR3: CSARRPDQPQHF
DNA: TGCAGTGCTAGAAGGCCCGATCAGCCCCAGCATTTT

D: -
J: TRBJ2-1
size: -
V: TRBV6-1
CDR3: CASKGGGNSYNEQFF
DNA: TGTGCCAGCAAGGGTGGAGGAAATTCCTACAATGAGCAGTTCTTC

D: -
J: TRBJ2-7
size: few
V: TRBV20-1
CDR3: CSARGGPGSSEQYF
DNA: TGCAGTGCCCGGGGTGGCCCAGGGTCAAGCGAGCAGTACTTC

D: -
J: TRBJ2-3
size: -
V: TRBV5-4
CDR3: CASSLIGIAISTDTQYF
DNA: TGTGCCAGCAGCTTGATCGGGATAGCTATCAGCACAGATACGCAGTATTTT

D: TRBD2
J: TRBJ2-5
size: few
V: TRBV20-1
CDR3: CSARDPGASGGQETQYF
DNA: TGCAGTGCTAGAGATCCCGGAGCCAGCGGGGGGCAAGAGACCCAGTACTTC

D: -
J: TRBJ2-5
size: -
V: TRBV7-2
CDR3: CASSLFPRPAQETQYF
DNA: TGTGCCAGCAGCTTATTCCCACGGCCAGCCCAAGAGACCCAGTACTTC

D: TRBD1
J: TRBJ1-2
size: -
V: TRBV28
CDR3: CASRTQGGLVYTF
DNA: TGTGCCAGCAGGACTCAGGGGGGTCTCGTCTACACCTTC

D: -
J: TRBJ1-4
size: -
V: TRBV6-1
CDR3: CASSLQWGVNEKLFF
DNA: TGTGCCAGCAGCCTTCAATGGGGGGTCAATGAAAAACTGTTTTTT

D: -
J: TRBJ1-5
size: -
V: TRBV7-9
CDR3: CASSPGARPQHF
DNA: TGTGCCAGCAGCCCGGGGGCCCGGCCCCAGCATTTT

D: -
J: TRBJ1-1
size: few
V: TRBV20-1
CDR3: CSARGQGTLPEAFF
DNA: TGCAGTGCTAGAGGGCAGGGAACTCTTCCTGAAGCTTTCTTT

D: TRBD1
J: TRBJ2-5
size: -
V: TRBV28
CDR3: CASGRQGVQETQYF
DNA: TGTGCCAGCGGAAGACAGGGGGTCCAAGAGACCCAGTACTTC

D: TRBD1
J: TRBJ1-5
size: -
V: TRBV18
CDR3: CASSPLGTGESQPQHF
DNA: TGTGCCAGCTCACCACTCGGGACAGGGGAGAGTCAGCCCCAGCATTTT

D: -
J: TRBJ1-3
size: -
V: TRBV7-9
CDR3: CASSLGGTGNTIYF
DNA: TGTGCCAGCAGCCTGGGCGGGACTGGAAACACCATATATTTT

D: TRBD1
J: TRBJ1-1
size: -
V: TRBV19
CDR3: CASIPRDRGYTEAFF
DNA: TGTGCCAGTATCCCCCGGGACAGGGGGTACACTGAAGCTTTCTTT

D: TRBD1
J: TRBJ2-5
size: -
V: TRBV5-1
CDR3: CASSLDRGLGETQYF
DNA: TGCGCCAGCAGCTTGGACAGGGGGCTCGGGGAGACCCAGTACTTC

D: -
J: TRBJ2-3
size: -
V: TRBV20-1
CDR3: CSTRLPDTQYF
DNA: TGCAGCACAAGACTCCCAGATACGCAGTATTTT

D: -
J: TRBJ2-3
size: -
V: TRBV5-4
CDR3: CASSLEPVTTDTQYF
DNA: TGTGCCAGCAGCTTGGAACCCGTAACCACAGATACGCAGTATTTT

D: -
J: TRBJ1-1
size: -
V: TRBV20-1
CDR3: CSAEDGVAEAFF
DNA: TGCAGTGCTGAAGACGGGGTGGCTGAAGCTTTCTTT

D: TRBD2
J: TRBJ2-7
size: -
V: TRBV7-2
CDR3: CASSTSGGLTEQYF
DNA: TGTGCCAGCAGCACTAGCGGGGGGCTTACCGAGCAGTACTTC